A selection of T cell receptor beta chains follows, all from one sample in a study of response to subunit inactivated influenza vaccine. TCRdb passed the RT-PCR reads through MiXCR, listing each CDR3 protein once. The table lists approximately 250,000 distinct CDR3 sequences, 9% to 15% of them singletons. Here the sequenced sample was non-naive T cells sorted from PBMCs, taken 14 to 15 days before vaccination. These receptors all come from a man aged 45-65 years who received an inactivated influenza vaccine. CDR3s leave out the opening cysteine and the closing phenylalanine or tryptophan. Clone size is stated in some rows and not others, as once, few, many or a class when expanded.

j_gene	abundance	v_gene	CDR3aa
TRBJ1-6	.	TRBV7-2	ASRQWDGNSPLH
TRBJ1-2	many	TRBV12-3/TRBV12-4	ASRADRQNYGYT
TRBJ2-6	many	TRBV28	ASSQTLRTDSGANVLT
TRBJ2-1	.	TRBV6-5	ASSYTTTPYNEQF
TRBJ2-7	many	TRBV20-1	SATDRGDEQY
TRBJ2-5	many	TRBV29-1	SVAATVETQY
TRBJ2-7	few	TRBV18	ASSRPEQGTYEQY
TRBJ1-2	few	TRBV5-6	ASSAIPGQGDYGYT
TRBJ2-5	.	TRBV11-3	ASSLGLTTGVEETQY
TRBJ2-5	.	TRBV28	ASSLPGQNQETQY
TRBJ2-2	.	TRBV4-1	ASSQGVAGGPTGELF
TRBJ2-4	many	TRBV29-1	SVKGLSKNIQY
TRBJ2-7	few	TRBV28	ASSSLAGGPSDGQY
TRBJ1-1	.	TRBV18	ASSRRGEAF
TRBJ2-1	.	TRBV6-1	ASSEFVLLNEQF
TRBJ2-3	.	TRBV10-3	AISVDKETQY
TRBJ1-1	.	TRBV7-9	ASSLALGRRRNTEAF
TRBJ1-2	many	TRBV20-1	SARVVDRGYGYT
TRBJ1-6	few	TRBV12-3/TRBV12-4	ASSQTGENSPLH
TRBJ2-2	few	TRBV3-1	ATSGQGSNTGELF
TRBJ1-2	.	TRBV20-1	SAKSRLSYGYT
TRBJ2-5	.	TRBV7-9	ASSPYLGTGRMETQY
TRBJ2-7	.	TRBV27	ASSFGTRPPYEQY
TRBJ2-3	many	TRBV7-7	ASSPAALGITDTQY
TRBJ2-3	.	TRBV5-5	ASSLSWGSTDTQY
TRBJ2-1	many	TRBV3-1	ASSRRGIGGGEQF
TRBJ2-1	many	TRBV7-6	ASSKAGTSGNEQF
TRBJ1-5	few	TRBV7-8	ASSSLMGGLSNQPQH
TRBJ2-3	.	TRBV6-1	ASSTGEPTDTQY
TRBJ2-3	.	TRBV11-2	ASSAHRGYGWY
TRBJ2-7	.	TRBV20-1	SARDGSPGGVLYEQY
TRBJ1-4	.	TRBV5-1	ASKADATNEKLF
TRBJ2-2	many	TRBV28	ASTPSGTGNTGELF
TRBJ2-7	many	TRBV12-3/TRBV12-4	ASSLEAGPSYEQY
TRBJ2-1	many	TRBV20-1	SASSPADYNEQF
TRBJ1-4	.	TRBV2	ASRWDSEKLF
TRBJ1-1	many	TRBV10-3	AISDYRGTEAF
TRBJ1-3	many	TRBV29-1	SVRDREALCSGNTIY
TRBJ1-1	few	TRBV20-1	SASSGRRVGEAF
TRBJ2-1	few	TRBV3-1	ASSQDALAGRGKGQF
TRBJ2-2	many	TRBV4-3	ASSHTPGGGGPGELF
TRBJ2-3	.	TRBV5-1	ASSLRRVVDTQY
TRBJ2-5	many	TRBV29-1	SGLLAGLYQETQY
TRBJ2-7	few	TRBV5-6	ASSSLMSGSTLYEQY
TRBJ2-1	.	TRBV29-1	SVDGGGGLSSYNEQF
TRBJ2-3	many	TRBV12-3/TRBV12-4	ASSLSSGVVDTQY
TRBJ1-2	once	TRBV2	ASSKDRLGGGYS
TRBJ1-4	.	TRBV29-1	SVSPTGAGEKLF
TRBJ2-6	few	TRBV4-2	ASSLRQGRSWGSDSGANVLT
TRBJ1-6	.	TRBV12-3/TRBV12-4	ASRTDRGNSPLH
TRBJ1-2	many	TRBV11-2	ASSLGQAWRGYT
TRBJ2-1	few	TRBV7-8	ASSLAPLGQGYNEQF
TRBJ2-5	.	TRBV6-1	ATKAAGPQY
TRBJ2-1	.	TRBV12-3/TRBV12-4	ASSHGTGEQF
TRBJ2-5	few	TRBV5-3	ARSLVPDRETQY